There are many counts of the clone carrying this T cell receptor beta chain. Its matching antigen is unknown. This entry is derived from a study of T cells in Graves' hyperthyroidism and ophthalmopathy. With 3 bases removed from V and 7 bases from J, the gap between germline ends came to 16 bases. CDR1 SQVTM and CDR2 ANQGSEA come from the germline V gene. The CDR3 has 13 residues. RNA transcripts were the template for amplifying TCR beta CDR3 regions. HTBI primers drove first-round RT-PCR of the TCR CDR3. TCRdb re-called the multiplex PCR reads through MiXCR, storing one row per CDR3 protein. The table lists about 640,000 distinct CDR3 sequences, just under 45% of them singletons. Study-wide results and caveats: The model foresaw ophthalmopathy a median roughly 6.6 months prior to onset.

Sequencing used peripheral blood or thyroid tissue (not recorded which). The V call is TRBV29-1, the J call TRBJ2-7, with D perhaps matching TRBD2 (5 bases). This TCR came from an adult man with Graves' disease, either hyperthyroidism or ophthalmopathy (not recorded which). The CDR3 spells CSVDWSGSGEQYF. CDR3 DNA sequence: TGCAGCGTTGATTGGTCTGGTTCGGGGGAGCAGTACTTC.